This T cell receptor (beta chain) was identified in a study of T cell responses to AZD1222 COVID-19 vaccine. The protocol was immunoSEQ multiplex PCR, while the TCRdb copy is restricted to in-frame clones and leaves out a portion. The sample records around 71,000 clones, nearly 85% being singletons. The CDR3 contains 13 residues. Germline CDR1 is LNHDA and CDR2 is SQIVND (reference sequence). The V segment lost 9 bases and the J segment 1 base; nucleotides outside the gene matches: 3. The clonotype originates from an adult in good health. Sequenced here: peripheral blood, sampled on day 0 of AZD1222 vaccination. The chain has TRBV19 and TRBJ1-1; TRBD1 agrees at 9 bases. The CDR3 spells CASGQGKNTEAFF. CDR3 DNA sequence: TGTGCCAGCGGACAGGGGAAGAACACTGAAGCTTTCTTT. Using reference TRBV19 and TRBJ1-1 for the parts outside the CDR3, the full variable domain is DGGITQSPKYLFRKEGQNVTLSCEQNLNHDAMYWYRQDPGQGLRLIYYSQIVNDFQKGDIAEGYSVSREKKESFPLTVTSAQKNPTAFYLCASGQGKNTEAFFGQGTRLTVV.